What follows are 26 T cell receptor beta chains derived from one specimen sequenced in a study of a mutant IDH1 vaccine in newly diagnosed glioma. Clones were read by immunoSEQ multiplex PCR, and TCRdb kept only the in-frame ones, dropping some. The repertoire includes tens of thousands of clones, about 85% of them detected once, and around 4.9% sits in the top ten. Time point defined: baseline, week 1 (first vaccination visit). The treatment denotes: pre-vaccination baseline after standard-of-care therapy. The source was PBMCs, collected from a glioma patient treated with radiotherapy, temozolomide or both. All receptors come from a middle-aged woman with glioma.

This clone was counted a single time. The rearrangement uses TRBV5-1 and TRBJ1-1; no clear D gene. Trimming took 7 bases from V and 2 from J, leaving 18 bases between them. The germline V gene encodes CDR1 SGHRS and CDR2 YFSETQ. The CDR3 sequence is 15 residues long. The CDR3 loop is CASLMMVLSNTEAFF. CDR3 coding DNA: TGCGCCAGCTTAATGATGGTCCTCTCAAACACTGAAGCTTTCTTT.

The chain recombines TRBV6-5 with TRBJ2-7, with D possibly TRBD2 on 5 matching bases. CDR1 and CDR2 (germline): MNHEY, SVGAGI. The CDR3 sequence is 14 residues long. The V gene lost 10 bases and the J gene lost 6 bases, with 22 bases spanning the gap. The CDR3 DNA sequence: TGTGCCACCAAACTCTCCCACGGTGCGGGCGAGCAGTACTTC. Translation: CATKLSHGAGEQYF.

This clone was found a few times. The J gene is TRBJ2-1, the V gene TRBV25-1, with 9 bases fitting TRBD2. The length of the CDR3 is 15 residues. The J segment lost 4 bases and the V segment lost 5 bases, leaving 6 bases of the junction unmatched. From germline, CDR1 is MGHDK and CDR2 SYGVNS. CDR3: CASSLLAGPYNEQFF. CDR3 sequence (DNA): TGTGCCAGCAGTCTCCTAGCGGGGCCTTACAATGAGCAGTTCTTC.

V and J are TRBV7-2 and TRBJ2-1; D gene uncertain. The germline V and J ends were trimmed by 7 bases and 4 bases, with 8 bases remaining between them. CDR1 SGHTA and CDR2 FQGNSA come from the germline V gene. This CDR3 has 12 amino acids. CDR3 amino acids: CASTTGYNEQFF. CDR3 coding DNA: TGTGCCAGCACTACTGGGTACAATGAGCAGTTCTTC.

The genes are TRBV19 and TRBJ1-2; no reliable D call. V was cut by 4 bases and J by 3 bases, with 3 bases left in between. Germline V CDR1 and CDR2: LNHDA, SQIVND (reference sequence). This CDR3 is built from 11 residues. The CDR3 loop reads CASSKDYGYTF. CDR3 in DNA: TGTGCCAGTAGTAAGGACTATGGCTACACCTTC.

The chain links TRBV15 to TRBJ1-1; TRBD1 is a possible D gene (6 bases). This CDR3 spans 14 amino acids. Trimming shortened V by 4 bases and J by 0 bases, and 9 bases separated the two germline ends. Germline V lookup: CDR1 LNHNV, CDR2 YYDKDF (reference sequence). The CDR3 sequence is CATSTTGLNTEAFF. The CDR3 bases are TGTGCCACCAGCACTACAGGGTTGAACACTGAAGCTTTCTTT.

V usage is TRBV4-1 and J usage is TRBJ2-2; weak D call: TRBD1 (6 bases). The CDR3 is made up of 17 amino acids. CDR1 and CDR2 from the germline V gene are MGHRA and YSYEKL. V was trimmed by 0 bases and J by 1 base, leaving 12 bases between them. In DNA, the CDR3 is TGCGCCAGCAGCCAAGAGGTCGGGACACTGAACACCGGGGAGCTGTTTTTT. It codes for CASSQEVGTLNTGELFF.

This clone was counted a single time. The V and J genes are TRBV6-5 and TRBJ1-4; D perhaps matches TRBD1 (5 bases). The V end lost 5 bases, the J end lost 4 bases, and 11 bases lay between the germline ends. Per germline, CDR1 MNHEY and CDR2 SVGAGI. There are 14 residues in the CDR3. The CDR3 spells CASSPGRVNEKLFF. The CDR3 DNA sequence: TGTGCCAGCAGTCCAGGGAGGGTTAATGAAAAACTGTTTTTT.

J is TRBJ2-2 and V is TRBV25-1; D may correspond to TRBD1 or TRBD2 (5 bases each). Germline CDR1 and CDR2: MGHDK and SYGVNS. The CDR3 loop spans 15 amino acids. V gave up 8 bases and J gave up 1 base, with 14 bases separating them. The CDR3 protein is CASGPGRRNTGELFF. In nucleotides, the CDR3 is TGTGCCAGCGGACCGGGACGGAGGAACACCGGGGAGCTGTTTTTT.

The V gene is TRBV29-1, the J gene TRBJ1-2; D is ambiguous. Germline V gene data show CDR1 as SQVTM and CDR2 as ANQGSEA. The CDR3 consists of 13 residues. Trimming cost V 4 bases and J 3 bases, with 12 bases left between them. In nucleotides, the CDR3 is TGCAGCGTTGGATCCGGGTTAGACTATGGCTACACCTTC. This gives the protein CSVGSGLDYGYTF. Full variable domain (rest looked up from reference TRBV29-1 and TRBJ1-2): SAVISQKPSRDICQRGTSLTIQCQVDSQVTMMFWYRQQPGQSLTLIATANQGSEATYESGFVIDKFPISRPNLTFSTLTVSNMSPEDSSIYLCSVGSGLDYGYTFGSGTRLTVV.

Only a few counts were recorded for this clone. This chain links TRBV19 with TRBJ1-1; maybe TRBD1 (6 bases). The CDR3 has 15 residues. V dropped 3 bases and J dropped 3 bases, with 14 bases sitting between them. CDR1 is LNHDA, CDR2 SQIVND, per germline (reference sequence). The CDR3 loop is CASSMSVGGYTEAFF. The DNA of the CDR3 is TGTGCCAGTAGTATGTCCGTGGGGGGCTACACTGAAGCTTTCTTT.

The chain links TRBV5-1 to TRBJ1-4, with 9 nucleotides matching TRBD1. The germline V gene encodes CDR1 SGHRS and CDR2 YFSETQ. The CDR3 has 19 amino acids. J was trimmed by 0 bases and V by 4 bases; bases with no gene match: 13. CDR3 sequence reads: CASSPNRTGAKATNEKLFF. Written as DNA, the CDR3 is TGCGCCAGCAGCCCCAACCGGACAGGGGCGAAAGCAACTAATGAAAAACTGTTTTTT. Supplemented by reference TRBV5-1 and TRBJ1-4, the full variable domain reads KAGVTQTPRYLIKTRGQQVTLSCSPISGHRSVSWYQQTPGQGLQFLFEYFSETQRNKGNFPGRFSGRQFSNSRSEMNVSTLELGDSALYLCASSPNRTGAKATNEKLFFGSGTQLSVL.

This chain links TRBV4-1 with TRBJ2-7; 11 bases are a match to TRBD1. The V gene's germline CDR1 is MGHRA and CDR2 YSYEKL. V was clipped by 4 bases and J by 2 bases; unmatched bases: 4. There are 15 residues in the CDR3. In DNA form, the CDR3 reads TGCGCCAGCAGCCCTCGGACAGGGGGCCCCTACGAGCAGTACTTC. This translates into CASSPRTGGPYEQYF.

The table lists this clone with a count of one. The rearrangement links TRBV5-1 to TRBJ1-2; TRBD1 matches at 9 bases. CDR1 is SGHRS and CDR2 is YFSETQ in the germline V gene. The CDR3 has 15 amino acids. The ends lost 4 bases at V and 4 bases at J; junction bases unmatched: 8. DNA for the CDR3: TGCGCCAGCAGCCCGGGACAGGGCGCTTCCTATGGCTACACCTTC. Protein product: CASSPGQGASYGYTF.

This chain connects TRBV30 to TRBJ1-1; D remains unclear. This CDR3 has 14 amino acids. Germline CDR1 and CDR2: GTSNPN and SVGIG (reference sequence). V lost 4 bases and J 4 bases, leaving 16 bases between the germline ends. In nucleotides, the CDR3 is TGTGCCTGGAAATCGGACTCCATCCCCACTGAAGCTTTCTTT. This codes for CAWKSDSIPTEAFF.

The genes are TRBV4-3 and TRBJ2-3, with 12 bases aligning to TRBD2. Germline CDR1 and CDR2: LGHNA and YSLEER. This CDR3 is built from 14 residues. Germline trimming cut 0 bases from V and 11 bases from J; bases unmatched to any gene: 3. Here the CDR3 reads CASSQDGTSGLQYF. CDR3 in DNA: TGCGCCAGCAGCCAAGATGGGACTAGCGGGTTGCAGTATTTT.

This clone was observed once. The CDR3: CASSADSEKLFF. The CDR3 DNA is TGTGCCAGCAGCGCCGACAGTGAAAAACTGTTTTTT. The chain combines TRBV5-4 with TRBJ1-4; possibly TRBD1 for D (5 bases). Germline V gives CDR1 SGHNT, CDR2 YYREEE (reference sequence). The CDR3 has 12 residues. V lost 4 bases to trimming and J lost 7 bases, with 8 bases between them.

This chain uses TRBV5-1 with TRBJ2-2; D not certain. Trimming took off 5 bases at V and 7 bases at J, with 9 bases between the two ends. This CDR3 is 12 amino acids long. Germline values: CDR1 SGHRS, CDR2 YFSETQ. CDR3 amino acids: CASRELGGELFF. The CDR3, as DNA: TGCGCCAGCAGGGAGTTGGGCGGGGAGCTGTTTTTT.

CDR3 nucleotides: TGCAGCGCATACAGGGGAGTGGGGAACACTGAAGCTTTCTTT. Its translation: CSAYRGVGNTEAFF. The rearrangement links TRBV29-1 to TRBJ1-1, with TRBD1 identical over 7 bases. V shed 7 bases and J 1 base; nucleotides not matched to a gene: 9. This CDR3 has 14 amino acids. The germline CDR1 and CDR2 sequences are SQVTM and ANQGSEA. The whole variable domain, filled in from reference TRBV29-1 and TRBJ1-1, reads SAVISQKPSRDICQRGTSLTIQCQVDSQVTMMFWYRQQPGQSLTLIATANQGSEATYESGFVIDKFPISRPNLTFSTLTVSNMSPEDSSIYLCSAYRGVGNTEAFFGQGTRLTVV.

This chain connects TRBV6-6 to TRBJ1-4, with 10 positions matching TRBD1. The germline V gene encodes CDR1 MNHNY and CDR2 SVGAGI (reference sequence). Trimming cost V 2 bases and J 5 bases; bases outside gene matches: 2. The CDR3 totals 15 residues. For the CDR3, the DNA is TGTGCCAGCAGTTACGGACAGGGGGGGAATGAAAAACTGTTTTTT. It is translated as CASSYGQGGNEKLFF.

This chain uses TRBV4-1 with TRBJ2-7; D call uncertain. The CDR3 extends over 14 amino acids. V lost 0 bases to trimming and J lost 6 bases, with 12 bases between them. Germline V lookup: CDR1 MGHRA, CDR2 YSYEKL. CDR3 amino acids: CASSQDMVVAEQYF. CDR3 sequence (DNA): TGCGCCAGCAGCCAAGATATGGTAGTGGCCGAGCAGTACTTC.

The rearrangement uses TRBV5-4 and TRBJ2-1; 13 bases map to TRBD2. This CDR3 has 17 amino acids. J gave up 7 bases and V 3 bases, and 10 bases lay outside the gene matches. Germline V gives CDR1 SGHNT, CDR2 YYREEE (reference sequence). The CDR3 loop reads CASSSSPGLAGRNEQFF. CDR3 sequence (DNA): TGTGCCAGCAGCTCGAGTCCGGGACTAGCGGGGAGGAATGAGCAGTTCTTC.

The V call is TRBV20-1, the J call TRBJ1-1, with a possible D match to TRBD1 (5 bases). From germline, CDR1 is DFQATT and CDR2 SNEGSKA (reference sequence). This CDR3 region has 11 residues. The CDR3 loop reads CSAPRGTEAFF. The CDR3 DNA reads as TGCAGCGCCCCGAGGGGCACTGAAGCTTTCTTT.

The gene calls are TRBV5-4 and TRBJ1-2; no clear D. The CDR3 length is 14 residues. V dropped 1 base and J dropped 2 bases, with 9 bases sitting between them. CDR1 SGHNT and CDR2 YYREEE come from the germline V gene (reference sequence). The CDR3 here is CASSLIGQNYGYTF. The CDR3 DNA is TGTGCCAGCAGCTTGATAGGTCAGAACTATGGCTACACCTTC.

This rearrangement joins TRBV6-6 to TRBJ1-2; TRBD1 might be the D (5 bases). Germline V gives CDR1 MNHNY, CDR2 SVGAGI (reference sequence). The ends were cut back, 4 bases at V and 5 bases at J, with 17 bases in the middle. The CDR3 runs 15 residues. The DNA of the CDR3 is TGTGCCAGCAGTTCCCTGGTGGGGGGAAGGTATGGCTACACCTTC. Its translation is CASSSLVGGRYGYTF.

This rearrangement joins TRBV6-5 to TRBJ2-3; 11 nucleotides match TRBD1. Germline values: CDR1 MNHEY, CDR2 SVGAGI. This CDR3 is 14 amino acids long. The V and J ends lost 6 bases and 5 bases, in that order; junction bases with no gene match: 4. The CDR3, as DNA: TGTGCCAGCAGCCGGACAGGGGGCAGAGATACGCAGTATTTT. This translates into CASSRTGGRDTQYF.